This passage covers 3 T cell receptor beta chains from one sample sequenced in a study of identical twins (dated by TCRdb to the mid-2010s). Library preparation used 5' RACE. Sequenced using an Illumina HiSeq 2000. In TCRdb, the public reads were trimmed at Q25 with fastp and aligned with MiXCR, with productive beta chains retained. Every CDR3 protein is listed once, alongside the most common genes and DNA of its rows. The sample table records about 690,000 distinct CDR3 sequences; roughly 6% of these occur just once. The top ten clonotypes cover around 1.7% of the sample. The sample comprised naive T cells sorted from blood. What the cell subset or site label conveys for this sample: cells isolated with a human naive T-cell isolation kit. All receptors come from a man aged 18 to 29 in good health.

V usage is TRBV20-1 and J usage is TRBJ2-6, with 9 bases that match TRBD1. Germline V CDR1 and CDR2: DFQATT, SNEGSKA (reference sequence). Trimming removed 0 bases from V and 0 bases from J; junction bases left unmatched: 6. The length of the CDR3 is 18 residues. CDR3 in amino acids: CSARDFRTGVSGANVLTF. Here the CDR3 DNA reads TGCAGTGCTAGAGATTTCCGGACAGGGGTCTCTGGGGCCAACGTCCTGACTTTC.

This clonotype came up many times. One junction end does not reproduce the germline sequence, and a read error may be involved. The chain joins TRBV5-4 to TRBJ2-6; D remains unclear. Germline-derived CDR1 and CDR2 are SGHNT and YYREEE (reference sequence). The CDR3 loop spans 12 amino acids. This CDR3 is CASSLVLRPSGF. DNA for the CDR3: TGTGCCAGCAGCTTGGTATTACGGCCCTCAGGTTTC.

This clonotype was picked up many times. The chain carries TRBV14 and TRBJ1-1; TRBD1 is a possible D gene (5 bases). From germline, CDR1 is SGHDN and CDR2 FVKESK. The CDR3 sequence is 15 residues long. V lost 4 bases and J 4 bases, leaving 16 bases between the germline ends. Here the CDR3 reads CASSRGGLQGTEAFF. CDR3 sequence (DNA): TGTGCCAGCAGCCGTGGCGGGTTGCAGGGCACTGAAGCTTTCTTT.